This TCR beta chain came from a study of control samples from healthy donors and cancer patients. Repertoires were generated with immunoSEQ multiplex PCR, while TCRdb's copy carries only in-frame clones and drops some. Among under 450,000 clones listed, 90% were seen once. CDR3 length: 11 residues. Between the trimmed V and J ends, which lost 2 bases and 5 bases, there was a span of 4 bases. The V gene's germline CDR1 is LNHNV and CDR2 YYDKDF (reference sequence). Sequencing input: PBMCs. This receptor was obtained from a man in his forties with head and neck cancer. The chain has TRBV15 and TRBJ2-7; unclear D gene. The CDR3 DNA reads TGTGCCACCAGCAGAACGGACGAGCAGTACTTC. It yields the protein CATSRTDEQYF. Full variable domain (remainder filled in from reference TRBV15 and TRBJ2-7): DAMVIQNPRYQVTQFGKPVTLSCSQTLNHNVMYWYQQKSSQAPKLLFHYYDKDFNNEADTPDNFQSRRPNTSFCFLDIRSPGLGDTAMYLCATSRTDEQYFGPGTRLTVT.